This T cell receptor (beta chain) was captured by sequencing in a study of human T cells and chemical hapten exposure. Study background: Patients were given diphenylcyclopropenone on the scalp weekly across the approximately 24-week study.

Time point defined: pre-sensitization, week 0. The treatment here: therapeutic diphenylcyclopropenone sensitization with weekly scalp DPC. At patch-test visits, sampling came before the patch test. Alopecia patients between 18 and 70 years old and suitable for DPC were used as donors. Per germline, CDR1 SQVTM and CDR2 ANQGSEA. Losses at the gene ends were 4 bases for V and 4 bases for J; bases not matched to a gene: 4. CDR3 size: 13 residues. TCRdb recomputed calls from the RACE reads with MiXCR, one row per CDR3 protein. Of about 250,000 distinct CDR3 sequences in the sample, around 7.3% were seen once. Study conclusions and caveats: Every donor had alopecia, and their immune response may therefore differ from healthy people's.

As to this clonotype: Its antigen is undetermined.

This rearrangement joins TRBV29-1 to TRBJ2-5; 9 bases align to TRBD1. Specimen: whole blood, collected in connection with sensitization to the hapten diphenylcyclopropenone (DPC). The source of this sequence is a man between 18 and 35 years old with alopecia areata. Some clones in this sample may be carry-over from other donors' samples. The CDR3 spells CSVGDRVLETQYF. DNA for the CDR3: TGCAGCGTTGGGGACAGGGTTCTAGAGACCCAGTACTTC. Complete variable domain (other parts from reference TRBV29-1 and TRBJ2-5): SAVISQKPSRDICQRGTSLTIQCQVDSQVTMMFWYRQQPGQSLTLIATANQGSEATYESGFVIDKFPISRPNLTFSTLTVSNMSPEDSSIYLCSVGDRVLETQYFGPGTRLLVL.